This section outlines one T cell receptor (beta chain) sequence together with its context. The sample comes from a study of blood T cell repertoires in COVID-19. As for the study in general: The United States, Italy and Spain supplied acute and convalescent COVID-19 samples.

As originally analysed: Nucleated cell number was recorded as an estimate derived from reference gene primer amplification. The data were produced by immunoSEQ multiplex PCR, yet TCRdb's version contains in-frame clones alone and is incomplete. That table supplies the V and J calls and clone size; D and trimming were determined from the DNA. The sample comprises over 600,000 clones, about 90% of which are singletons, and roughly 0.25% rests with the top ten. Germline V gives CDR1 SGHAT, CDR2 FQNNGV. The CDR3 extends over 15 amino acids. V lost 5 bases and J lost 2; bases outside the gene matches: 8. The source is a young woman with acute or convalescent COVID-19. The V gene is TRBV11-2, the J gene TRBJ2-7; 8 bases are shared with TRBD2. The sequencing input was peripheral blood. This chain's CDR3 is CASSPRAGATYEQYF. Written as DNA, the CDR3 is TGTGCCAGCAGCCCCCGAGCGGGGGCCACCTACGAGCAGTACTTC.